A single TCR beta chain is shown here with its context. Its antigen is undetermined. Donors were healthy Caucasian individuals from Russia aged roughly 6 to 90. Every donor provided around 10 milliliters of peripheral blood. Combining a sample-barcoded 5' primer with a J-beta primer mix, a second PCR ran for roughly 7 to 12 cycles. TCRdb processed the 5' RACE reads anew with MiXCR; each CDR3 protein has one entry. The sample yields hundreds of thousands of distinct CDR3 sequences, 20% to 25% seen once. The sample is drawn from a study of blood T cells in healthy people across ages. Whole-study context: When template switching was applied, about one barcoded beta molecule was captured per two T cells. The study, taken as a whole, reports: Naive T cell percentage and TCR beta diversity correlated strongly.

The V gene lost 5 bases and the J gene lost 9 bases, with 13 bases spanning the gap. This CDR3 is built from 13 residues. CDR1 and CDR2 from the germline V gene are SGHTA and FQGNSA. Sequences were obtained from blood. The chain has TRBV7-2 and TRBJ2-2, with D hard to call. This TCR came from a man aged 65 to 79 in good health. The CDR3 is CASSPLLTRELFF. In DNA, the CDR3 is TGTGCCAGCAGCCCTCTTTTGACCCGGGAGCTGTTTTTT.